This TCR beta chain came from a study of blood T cell repertoires in COVID-19. Study-wide context: Samples came from the United States, Italy and Spain, spanning acute and convalescent COVID-19. Nucleic acid was either cDNA or gDNA, and it came from T cells, B-cell-depleted T cells, or PBMCs.

The CDR3 covers 17 residues. Unmatched junction bases numbered 12, after V lost 3 bases and J lost 4 bases. The germline gives CDR1 KGHSH, CDR2 LQKENI. Only in-frame clones appear in the TCRdb table, and some are missing; sequencing was by immunoSEQ multiplex PCR. The data hold a few hundred thousand clones, with 85% to 90% observed a single time. Self-reported history from a screening survey and questionnaire set each donor's cohort. The recovered donors of Cohort 3 showed two negative PCRs, clearance, or symptom resolution. The chain combines TRBV18 with TRBJ2-7; 10 nucleotides agree with TRBD1. This sequence originates from a man aged 25 to 40 who had recovered from COVID-19. Sequenced input: PBMCs or T cells enriched from blood (not recorded which). CDR3 sequence (DNA): TGTGCCAGCTCACCCAGACAAGCGGGGACAGGGGTATACGAGCAGTACTTC. It yields the protein CASSPRQAGTGVYEQYF.